These T cell receptor beta chains were read from a single sample in a study of molecular identifiers for immune sequencing clone quantification. TCRdb called the PCR reads again in MiXCR, with one record for every CDR3 protein. The sample lists 400,000 to 600,000 distinct CDR3 sequences; around 21% were seen once. The sequenced material came from naive CD8+ T cells from blood, with Jurkat cell RNA spiked in. Receptor source: a human donor in good health. Some libraries in this study had Jurkat cell RNA spiked in. The CDR3 runs from the conserved cysteine through the conserved F or W. D genes are given only for firm matches. Size is stated for part of the rows, as once, few or many counts, or as a class when the clone is expanded.

d_call: .
j_call: TRBJ2-7
clone_size: many
v_call: TRBV25-1
cdr3_nt: TGTGCCAGCAGTTCTCTCCTGGAGCAGTACTTC
cdr3_aa: CASSSLLEQYF

d_call: TRBD1
j_call: TRBJ2-7
clone_size: few
v_call: TRBV27
cdr3_nt: TGTGCCAGCAGAGGTTTGGGGACAGGGAGGGGCTACGAGCAGTACTTC
cdr3_aa: CASRGLGTGRGYEQYF

d_call: .
j_call: TRBJ2-3
clone_size: few
v_call: TRBV27
cdr3_nt: TGTGCCAGCAGTCTATTGACTACTCTTAGCACAGATACGCAGTATTTT
cdr3_aa: CASSLLTTLSTDTQYF

d_call: TRBD1
j_call: TRBJ1-5
clone_size: few
v_call: TRBV6-2/TRBV6-3
cdr3_nt: TGTGCCAGCGCGGGGGGACAGGGGGATCAGCCCCAGCATTTT
cdr3_aa: CASAGGQGDQPQHF

d_call: TRBD1
j_call: TRBJ1-1
clone_size: .
v_call: TRBV12-3/TRBV12-4
cdr3_nt: TGTGCCAGCGGTTACAGGGGACTGAACACTGAAGCTTTCTTT
cdr3_aa: CASGYRGLNTEAFF

d_call: .
j_call: TRBJ2-2
clone_size: few
v_call: TRBV11-1
cdr3_nt: TGTGCCAGCAGCTTTTTTACGAACACCGGGGAGCTGTTTTTT
cdr3_aa: CASSFFTNTGELFF

d_call: .
j_call: TRBJ1-1
clone_size: many
v_call: TRBV4-1
cdr3_nt: TGCGCCAGCAGCCAAGATCCAGGTTCTTCTGAAGCTTTCTTT
cdr3_aa: CASSQDPGSSEAFF

d_call: TRBD2
j_call: TRBJ2-5
clone_size: many
v_call: TRBV2
cdr3_nt: TGTGCCAGCAATCCCGGACTAGCGGGAGAGACCCAGTACTTC
cdr3_aa: CASNPGLAGETQYF

d_call: .
j_call: TRBJ2-7
clone_size: .
v_call: TRBV7-2
cdr3_nt: TGTGCCAGCAGCTTAGTGGCTATATCCTACGAGCAGTACTTC
cdr3_aa: CASSLVAISYEQYF

d_call: TRBD2
j_call: TRBJ2-7
clone_size: .
v_call: TRBV6-6
cdr3_nt: TGTGCCAGCTCCCTATCGGGAGGGGCCGAGCAGTACTTC
cdr3_aa: CASSLSGGAEQYF

d_call: .
j_call: TRBJ1-4
clone_size: .
v_call: TRBV4-1
cdr3_nt: TGCGCCAGCAGCCAAGAGAGGACATCAACTAATGAAAAACTGTTTTTT
cdr3_aa: CASSQERTSTNEKLFF

d_call: .
j_call: TRBJ1-3
clone_size: .
v_call: TRBV7-9
cdr3_nt: TGTGCCAGCAGCCGAGGTCAGTGGTCCGGGGCACAAGGAAACACCATATATTTT
cdr3_aa: CASSRGQWSGAQGNTIYF

d_call: .
j_call: TRBJ2-2
clone_size: few
v_call: TRBV24-1
cdr3_nt: TGTGCCACCAGTGACCTCCGCGATGCGAACGGGGAGCTGTTTTTT
cdr3_aa: CATSDLRDANGELFF

d_call: .
j_call: TRBJ2-2
clone_size: many
v_call: TRBV7-9
cdr3_nt: TGTGCCAGCTGGCAGGATAACACCGGGGAGCTGTTTTTT
cdr3_aa: CASWQDNTGELFF

d_call: TRBD1
j_call: TRBJ1-6
clone_size: few
v_call: TRBV13
cdr3_nt: TGTGCCAGCAGCCCCCAAGGACAGGGGTATAATTCACCCCTCCACTTT
cdr3_aa: CASSPQGQGYNSPLHF

d_call: TRBD1
j_call: TRBJ2-7
clone_size: many
v_call: TRBV5-4
cdr3_nt: TGTGCCAGCAGCTTCACAGGGGTGTCCTACGAGCAGTACTTC
cdr3_aa: CASSFTGVSYEQYF

d_call: TRBD2
j_call: TRBJ2-5
clone_size: few
v_call: TRBV12-3/TRBV12-4
cdr3_nt: TGTGCCAGCAGTTTTGAGCCTAGCGGGGCCCCCCAAGAGACCCAGTACTTC
cdr3_aa: CASSFEPSGAPQETQYF

d_call: TRBD1
j_call: TRBJ2-5
clone_size: .
v_call: TRBV20-1
cdr3_nt: TGCAGTGCAGAGGACAGGGATGTTTTGGAGACCCAGTACTTC
cdr3_aa: CSAEDRDVLETQYF

d_call: .
j_call: TRBJ2-7
clone_size: few
v_call: TRBV4-1
cdr3_nt: TGCGCCAGCAGCCAAGAACGTCCGACCTACGAGCAGTACTTC
cdr3_aa: CASSQERPTYEQYF

d_call: TRBD1
j_call: TRBJ2-1
clone_size: few
v_call: TRBV7-9
cdr3_nt: TGTGCCAGCAGCTTATACGGGACAGGGGCCCTGGGTGAGCAGTTCTTC
cdr3_aa: CASSLYGTGALGEQFF

d_call: TRBD2
j_call: TRBJ2-7
clone_size: .
v_call: TRBV19
cdr3_nt: TGTGCCAGTAGTATAGGAGCGGGAGGAACCTACGAGCAGTACTTC
cdr3_aa: CASSIGAGGTYEQYF

d_call: .
j_call: TRBJ1-1
clone_size: .
v_call: TRBV7-9
cdr3_nt: TGTGCCAGCAGCTTTTTTACCCCCACAATAAACACTGAAGCTTTCTTT
cdr3_aa: CASSFFTPTINTEAFF

d_call: .
j_call: TRBJ2-7
clone_size: many
v_call: TRBV29-1
cdr3_nt: TGCAGCGTTGGGGACTTTCCCTACGAGCAGTACTTC
cdr3_aa: CSVGDFPYEQYF

d_call: TRBD1
j_call: TRBJ2-3
clone_size: many
v_call: TRBV4-3
cdr3_nt: TGCGCCAGCAGCTGGGACAGCAGCACAGATACGCAGTATTTT
cdr3_aa: CASSWDSSTDTQYF

d_call: .
j_call: TRBJ1-1
clone_size: few
v_call: TRBV10-1
cdr3_nt: TGCGCCAGCAGTGAGACACAAACCGGCACTGAAGCTTTCTTT
cdr3_aa: CASSETQTGTEAFF

d_call: .
j_call: TRBJ2-3
clone_size: .
v_call: TRBV19
cdr3_nt: TGTGCCAGTAGTATATCGAGTTCCAGTTTTCTACCTACAGATACGCAGTATTTT
cdr3_aa: CASSISSSSFLPTDTQYF

d_call: TRBD1
j_call: TRBJ2-2
clone_size: many
v_call: TRBV7-7
cdr3_nt: TGTGCCAGCAGCCCAGGGGGTAGCACCGGGGAGCTGTTTTTT
cdr3_aa: CASSPGGSTGELFF

d_call: TRBD1
j_call: TRBJ1-1
clone_size: many
v_call: TRBV10-3
cdr3_nt: TGTGCCACCCAGACAGGGGGCTTAGGGGACACTGAAGCTTTCTTT
cdr3_aa: CATQTGGLGDTEAFF

d_call: TRBD2
j_call: TRBJ2-3
clone_size: many
v_call: TRBV28
cdr3_nt: TGTGCCAGCAGCCCCGGGACTAGCGGAAATATCGCTAGCACAGATACGCAGTATTTT
cdr3_aa: CASSPGTSGNIASTDTQYF

d_call: TRBD1
j_call: TRBJ1-2
clone_size: many
v_call: TRBV9
cdr3_nt: TGTGCCAGCAGCGTAGCTGAAGGGACAGGCTATGGCTACACCTTC
cdr3_aa: CASSVAEGTGYGYTF

d_call: TRBD2
j_call: TRBJ2-7
clone_size: many
v_call: TRBV28
cdr3_nt: TGTGCCAGCAGTCCACGGGGGGGTGTTGAGCAGTACTTC
cdr3_aa: CASSPRGGVEQYF

d_call: .
j_call: TRBJ1-1
clone_size: few
v_call: TRBV7-9
cdr3_nt: TGTGCCAGCAGCTTTCCGAAGAACACTGAAGCTTTCTTT
cdr3_aa: CASSFPKNTEAFF

d_call: TRBD2
j_call: TRBJ2-7
clone_size: .
v_call: TRBV4-2
cdr3_nt: TGTGCCAGCAGCCAAGGGGGACTAGCGGGGGTCTACGAGCAGTACTTC
cdr3_aa: CASSQGGLAGVYEQYF

d_call: TRBD1
j_call: TRBJ1-2
clone_size: .
v_call: TRBV29-1
cdr3_nt: TGCAGCGTTGATTCCGGACAGGGCTCTAACTATGGCTACACCTTC
cdr3_aa: CSVDSGQGSNYGYTF

d_call: .
j_call: TRBJ2-2
clone_size: .
v_call: TRBV7-6
cdr3_nt: TGTGCCGGCAACGAACACCGGAACACCGGGGAGCTGTTTTTT
cdr3_aa: CAGNEHRNTGELFF

d_call: TRBD2
j_call: TRBJ2-3
clone_size: many
v_call: TRBV5-5
cdr3_nt: TGTGCCAGCAGCTTAGTGCTAGCGGGATTACGAGATACGCAGTATTTT
cdr3_aa: CASSLVLAGLRDTQYF

d_call: .
j_call: TRBJ2-7
clone_size: .
v_call: TRBV4-1
cdr3_nt: TGCGCCAGCAGCCAAGTGCCGGAAAGCTCCTACGAGCAGTACTTC
cdr3_aa: CASSQVPESSYEQYF

d_call: .
j_call: TRBJ1-1
clone_size: many
v_call: TRBV5-6
cdr3_nt: TGTGCCAGCAGCTTGGCCGGGCGGCGTGAAGCTTTCTTT
cdr3_aa: CASSLAGRREAFF

d_call: .
j_call: TRBJ2-5
clone_size: .
v_call: TRBV7-9
cdr3_nt: TGTGCCAGCAGCTTTACTGACCGGGAAGAGACCCAGTACTTC
cdr3_aa: CASSFTDREETQYF

d_call: TRBD1
j_call: TRBJ1-5
clone_size: .
v_call: TRBV10-3
cdr3_nt: TGTGCCATCAGTGATCAGACAGGGGGCAATCAGCCCCAGCATTTT
cdr3_aa: CAISDQTGGNQPQHF

d_call: TRBD1
j_call: TRBJ2-1
clone_size: many
v_call: TRBV4-2
cdr3_nt: TGTGCCAGCAGCCAAGAGGGGACAGGAGTCAATGAGCAGTTCTTC
cdr3_aa: CASSQEGTGVNEQFF

d_call: TRBD2
j_call: TRBJ2-1
clone_size: .
v_call: TRBV4-1
cdr3_nt: TGCGCCAGCAGCTACACTAGCGGGAATCTAGGTGAGCAGTTCTTC
cdr3_aa: CASSYTSGNLGEQFF

d_call: TRBD2
j_call: TRBJ2-7
clone_size: few
v_call: TRBV7-9
cdr3_nt: TGTGCCAGCAGCTTAAGTCCAGCGGGATACGAGCAGTACTTC
cdr3_aa: CASSLSPAGYEQYF

d_call: .
j_call: TRBJ1-1
clone_size: many
v_call: TRBV27
cdr3_nt: TGTGCCAGCAGTTTAGGGGGCGTGAGGACTGAAGCTTTCTTT
cdr3_aa: CASSLGGVRTEAFF

d_call: TRBD1
j_call: TRBJ1-2
clone_size: .
v_call: TRBV24-1
cdr3_nt: TGTGCCACCAGTTTAACAGGGGATAACTATGGCTACACCTTC
cdr3_aa: CATSLTGDNYGYTF

d_call: TRBD2
j_call: TRBJ2-3
clone_size: many
v_call: TRBV5-1
cdr3_nt: TGCGCCAGCAGCTCGATAGCGGGCTCATGGGATACGCAGTATTTT
cdr3_aa: CASSSIAGSWDTQYF

d_call: .
j_call: TRBJ2-2
clone_size: many
v_call: TRBV5-4
cdr3_nt: TGTGCCAGCAGCTTGACCGTGATGAACACCGGGGAGCTGTTTTTT
cdr3_aa: CASSLTVMNTGELFF

d_call: .
j_call: TRBJ2-3
clone_size: .
v_call: TRBV9
cdr3_nt: TGTGCCAGCAGCGTACAAGGGGATACGCAGTATTTT
cdr3_aa: CASSVQGDTQYF

d_call: .
j_call: TRBJ2-7
clone_size: many
v_call: TRBV4-3
cdr3_nt: TGCGCCAGCAGCCAGGGCCCGGCGGGGAGCTCCTACGAGCAGTACTTC
cdr3_aa: CASSQGPAGSSYEQYF

d_call: TRBD2
j_call: TRBJ2-5
clone_size: many
v_call: TRBV5-4
cdr3_nt: TGTGCCAGCAGCTTGGAGCGGGACTACCAAGAGACCCAGTACTTC
cdr3_aa: CASSLERDYQETQYF

d_call: TRBD1
j_call: TRBJ1-2
clone_size: few
v_call: TRBV20-1
cdr3_nt: TGCAGTGCTCGCGGGACAGAGCCTAGCTATGGCTACACCTTC
cdr3_aa: CSARGTEPSYGYTF

d_call: TRBD1
j_call: TRBJ2-5
clone_size: few
v_call: TRBV9
cdr3_nt: TGTGCCAGCAGCAAGGGGACAGCCTCCCAAGAGACCCAGTACTTC
cdr3_aa: CASSKGTASQETQYF

d_call: .
j_call: TRBJ2-5
clone_size: few
v_call: TRBV24-1
cdr3_nt: TGTGCCACCAGTTCCCCCACCGGCGGTGCCCAAGAGACCCAGTACTTC
cdr3_aa: CATSSPTGGAQETQYF

d_call: .
j_call: TRBJ1-1
clone_size: few
v_call: TRBV30
cdr3_nt: TGTGCCTGGAGTATCTTTGAGGCCATTGGAAACACTGAAGCTTTCTTT
cdr3_aa: CAWSIFEAIGNTEAFF

d_call: .
j_call: TRBJ2-2
clone_size: once
v_call: TRBV30
cdr3_nt: TGTGCCTGGAGTGAAGACCCGGAGCTGTCTTTT
cdr3_aa: CAWSEDPELSF

d_call: TRBD2
j_call: TRBJ2-1
clone_size: .
v_call: TRBV11-2
cdr3_nt: TGTGCCAGCAGCCCGGGGGAGCGGGGACGCAATGAGCAGTTCTTC
cdr3_aa: CASSPGERGRNEQFF

d_call: .
j_call: TRBJ2-7
clone_size: many
v_call: TRBV2
cdr3_nt: TGTGCCAGCAGTGACGGACAGTCCTACGAGCAGTACTTC
cdr3_aa: CASSDGQSYEQYF